This T cell receptor (beta chain) was recorded in a study of cytomegalovirus exposure and HLA in healthy donors. Study results and caveats: Published work reported that the classifier diagnosed cytomegalovirus status with high specificity and sensitivity. TCR beta chains numbering 150 to 200 were designated cytomegalovirus-associated. Being indistinguishable, some V segments were excluded, TRBV6-2 and TRBV6-3 among them.

The PCR ran on 60 Vbeta and 13 Jbeta primers. Method: immunoSEQ multiplex PCR; TCRdb's copy keeps in-frame clones and lacks some. The profile shows about 160,000 clones, around 82% of them singletons. V was shortened by 5 bases and J by 5 bases, with 14 bases between the two germline ends. Germline loops: CDR1 SGHTA, CDR2 FQGNSA. The CDR3 sequence is 14 residues long. This clone was observed once. The target antigen is unknown. This sequence originates from a man in his fifties in good health and CMV-seropositive. The J gene is TRBJ2-3, the V gene TRBV7-2; D is perhaps TRBD2 (6 bases). Source material: PBMCs. CDR3 in amino acids: CASSPGLARDTQYF. In DNA form, the CDR3 reads TGTGCCAGCAGCCCGGGGCTAGCGAGAGATACGCAGTATTTT.